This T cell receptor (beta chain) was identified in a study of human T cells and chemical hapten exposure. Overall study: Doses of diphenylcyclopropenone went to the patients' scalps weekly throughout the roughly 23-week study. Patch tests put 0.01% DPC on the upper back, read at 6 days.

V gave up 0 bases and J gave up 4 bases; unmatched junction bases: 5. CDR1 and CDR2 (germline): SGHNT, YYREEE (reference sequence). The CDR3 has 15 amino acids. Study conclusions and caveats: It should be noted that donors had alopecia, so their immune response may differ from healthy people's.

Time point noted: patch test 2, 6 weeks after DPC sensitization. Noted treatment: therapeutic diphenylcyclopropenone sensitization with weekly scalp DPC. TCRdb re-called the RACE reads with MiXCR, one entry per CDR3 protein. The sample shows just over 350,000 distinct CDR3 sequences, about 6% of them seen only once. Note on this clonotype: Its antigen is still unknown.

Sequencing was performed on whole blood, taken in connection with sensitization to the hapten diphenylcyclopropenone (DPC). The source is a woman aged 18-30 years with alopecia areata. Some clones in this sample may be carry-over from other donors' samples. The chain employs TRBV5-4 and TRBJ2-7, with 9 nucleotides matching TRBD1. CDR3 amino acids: CASSLDRTGVYEQYF. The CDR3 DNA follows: TGTGCCAGCAGCTTGGATAGGACAGGGGTGTACGAGCAGTACTTC.